The T cell receptor (beta chain) under discussion was sequenced for a study of vaccination and CD4 T cells after COVID-19. Sequenced with the Oncomine TCR Beta short-read assay was DNA taken from cultured CD4+ T cells. Genomic DNA was isolated from CD4+ T cells that had been cultured. From the PCR reads, TCRdb called clonotypes with MiXCR, one entry per CDR3 protein. Of around 10,000 distinct CDR3 sequences listed, approximately 29% are singletons. The treatment was: approximately 9-day PBMC culture with coronavirus spike peptide pools or control peptides (ViraFEST assay). Following expansion of antigen-specific T cells with peptide pools, ViraFEST then sequenced TCRs. Turning to this clonotype: Its antigen is as yet unknown.

The V gene lost 1 base and the J gene lost 7 bases, with 8 bases spanning the gap. The CDR3 has 13 residues. Per germline, CDR1 SEHNR and CDR2 FQNEAQ (reference sequence). The chain is built from TRBV7-9 and TRBJ2-1; weak D call: TRBD1 (6 bases). The specimen was CD4+ T cells from blood, cultured in vitro, collected after SARS-CoV-2 vaccination. The clonotype originates from a human donor who had recovered from COVID-19. The CDR3 coding sequence is TGTGCCAGCAGCTTAGATAGGGGGAATGAGCAGTTCTTC. Residues: CASSLDRGNEQFF.